Shown below are 4 T cell receptor beta chains from a single sample sequenced in a study of blood T cell repertoires in COVID-19. The method was immunoSEQ multiplex PCR; TCRdb's version includes in-frame clones alone and lacks a portion of them. Of under 150,000 clones in the sample, 75% to 90% were seen once. Sequenced material: PBMCs or T cells enriched from blood (not recorded which). The source of these receptors is a woman aged 50 to 65 who had recovered from COVID-19.

The CDR3 DNA reads TGCGCCAGCAGCTTATCGGACAGTCTAAACGAGCAGTACTTC. It specifies CASSLSDSLNEQYF. This rearrangement joins TRBV5-1 to TRBJ2-7; tentative D call: TRBD1 (6 bases). Germline assignment: CDR1 SGHRS and CDR2 YFSETQ. This CDR3 contains 14 residues. Trimming took off 2 bases at V and 5 bases at J, with 14 bases between the two ends.

The rearrangement uses TRBV5-6 and TRBJ1-4; no firm D call. In germline, CDR1 is SGHDT, CDR2 YYEEEE. V gave up 0 bases and J gave up 5 bases, with 8 bases separating them. There are 14 residues in the CDR3. The CDR3 loop is CASSLAGMNEKLFF. CDR3 nucleotides: TGTGCCAGCAGCTTGGCCGGGATGAATGAAAAACTGTTTTTT.

The chain combines TRBV7-9 with TRBJ2-1; tentative D call: TRBD2 (5 bases). The V end lost 7 bases, the J end lost 1 base, and 23 bases lay between the germline ends. Germline values: CDR1 SEHNR, CDR2 FQNEAQ (reference sequence). The CDR3 contains 18 residues. The CDR3 coding sequence is TGTGCCAGCACGCTTATTCGCCAAAGCGGCAGATCCTACAATGAGCAGTTCTTC. This encodes CASTLIRQSGRSYNEQFF.

The chain employs TRBV5-5 and TRBJ2-3; 10 bases are shared with TRBD1. The CDR3 length is 17 residues. V lost 1 base and J lost 4; bases outside the gene matches: 9. Germline assignment: CDR1 SGHKS and CDR2 YYEKEE (reference sequence). CDR3 bases: TGTGCCAGCAGCTTGAGAGGGACAGGGGTTCCCCCAGATACGCAGTATTTT. This translates into CASSLRGTGVPPDTQYF.